The source of this TCR beta chain is a study of stem cell transplantation in POMP-related autoinflammatory disease. Clones were sequenced by immunoSEQ multiplex PCR, and TCRdb holds only the in-frame ones, with some missing. The table lists about 68,000 clones, approximately 91% of them singletons. The specimen comprised CD4+ T cells from PBMCs, sampled after stem cell transplantation. The sequence derives from a human patient with POMP-related autoinflammation and immune dysregulation (PRAID). Some T cells may be provided by the graft donor.

As DNA, the CDR3 is TGTGCCAGCAGCCGTCGGTACACCATATATTTT. It codes for CASSRRYTIYF. V usage is TRBV7-8 and J usage is TRBJ1-3; D unresolved. Germline V gene sequence: CDR1 SGHVS, CDR2 FQNEAQ. The V gene lost 5 bases and the J gene lost 8 bases, with 7 bases spanning the gap. There are 11 residues in the CDR3.